These T cell receptor beta chains were read from a single sample in a study of shared clonotypes between healthy human individuals. The data were produced by immunoSEQ multiplex PCR, yet TCRdb's version contains in-frame clones alone and is incomplete. The sample carries roughly 810,000 clones, approximately 96% recorded once. The sequencing input was naive CD8+ T cells sorted from blood. The receptors derive from a man aged 25-45 years in good health. Each CDR3 is given with its conserved first and last residue. The D gene is left open where the match is weak. A clone size is listed for some rows: how often the clone was seen (once, few, many), or a class if it is expanded.

NA,TRBJ1-4,NA,TRBV27,CASSQYRETNEKLFF,TGTGCCAGCAGTCAATACAGGGAAACTAATGAAAAACTGTTTTTT
TRBD1,TRBJ2-5,once,TRBV13,CASSTRDRGMQETQYF,TGTGCCAGCAGCACCCGGGACAGGGGGATGCAAGAGACCCAGTACTTC
TRBD2,TRBJ2-1,NA,TRBV13,CASSRSPGLAVAQFF,TGTGCCAGCAGCCGTAGCCCGGGACTAGCGGTGGCGCAGTTCTTC
NA,TRBJ1-2,NA,TRBV28,CASSPSPGEWDGYTF,TGTGCCAGCAGCCCCTCCCCCGGGGAGTGGGATGGCTACACCTTC
TRBD1,TRBJ1-2,NA,TRBV2,CASSEMTGFGYTF,TGTGCCAGCAGTGAAATGACAGGGTTTGGCTACACCTTC
NA,TRBJ1-5,NA,TRBV7-9,CASSLGRGNQPQHF,TGTGCCAGCAGCTTAGGTCGGGGAAATCAGCCCCAGCATTTT
TRBD2,TRBJ2-1,NA,TRBV7-9,CASSMTGLAFEQFF,TGTGCCAGCAGCATGACCGGACTAGCGTTTGAGCAGTTCTTC
NA,TRBJ1-1,NA,TRBV13,CASSLVAGEDFF,TGTGCCAGCAGCTTAGTTGCAGGGGAGGATTTCTTT
NA,TRBJ2-7,NA,TRBV7-2,CASSFDLGYEQYF,TGTGCCAGCAGCTTCGATTTGGGGTACGAGCAGTACTTC
TRBD1,TRBJ1-4,once,TRBV4-1,CASSQLDRDRNEKLFF,TGCGCCAGCAGCCAATTAGACCGGGACAGGAATGAAAAACTGTTTTTT
NA,TRBJ2-1,NA,TRBV10-3,CAIGTGTLPRDEQFF,TGTGCCATCGGGACCGGGACCCTCCCACGGGATGAGCAGTTCTTC
NA,TRBJ1-4,NA,TRBV11-2,CASSPRGGTNEKLFF,TGTGCCAGCAGCCCCCGAGGCGGGACTAATGAAAAACTGTTTTTT
TRBD2,TRBJ2-3,NA,TRBV7-9,CASSPTSGRAVDTQYF,TGTGCCAGCAGCCCGACTAGCGGGAGGGCCGTGGATACGCAGTATTTT
TRBD2,TRBJ2-7,NA,TRBV2,CASRGTSGTYEQYF,TGTGCCAGCAGGGGGACTAGCGGGACATACGAGCAGTACTTC
TRBD1,TRBJ1-2,NA,TRBV10-3,CAISEPDRGVGYTF,TGTGCCATCAGTGAGCCGGACAGGGGGGTTGGCTACACCTTC
NA,TRBJ1-2,NA,TRBV2,CASSEIGVNHYGYTF,TGTGCCAGCAGTGAGATAGGGGTTAATCATTATGGCTACACCTTC
NA,TRBJ1-1,NA,TRBV7-9,CASSRGGGGWTEAFF,TGTGCCAGCAGCCGTGGCGGCGGTGGGTGGACTGAAGCTTTCTTT
TRBD2,TRBJ2-1,NA,TRBV4-1,CASSLFGTSLYNEQFF,TGCGCCAGCAGCCTTTTCGGGACTAGCCTTTACAATGAGCAGTTCTTC
NA,TRBJ2-1,NA,TRBV29-1,CSVEDLEAEAEQFF,TGCAGCGTTGAAGACCTCGAGGCCGAGGCAGAGCAGTTCTTC
TRBD1,TRBJ2-5,NA,TRBV2,CASRHRGTQETQYF,TGTGCCAGCAGGCACAGGGGTACCCAAGAGACCCAGTACTTC
NA,TRBJ2-1,NA,TRBV2,CATSGGDGNEQFF,TGTGCCACCTCTGGAGGGGATGGCAATGAGCAGTTCTTC
NA,TRBJ1-5,once,TRBV27,CASGTDYSNQPQHF,TGTGCCAGCGGGACGGATTATAGCAATCAGCCCCAGCATTTT
TRBD1,TRBJ1-1,NA,TRBV27,CASSLDRGFDTEAFF,TGTGCCAGCAGTCTGGACAGGGGGTTCGACACTGAAGCTTTCTTT
NA,TRBJ1-4,NA,TRBV19,CASSIIPRSGKLFF,TGTGCCAGTAGTATAATCCCGCGAAGTGGGAAACTGTTTTTT
NA,TRBJ1-2,NA,TRBV5-3,CARSLVGEDYGYTF,TGTGCCAGAAGCTTGGTGGGGGAAGACTATGGCTACACCTTC
NA,TRBJ2-1,NA,TRBV19,CASSIGHEQFF,TGTGCCAGTAGTATAGGGCATGAGCAGTTCTTC
NA,TRBJ2-7,NA,TRBV7-9,CASEGPSYEQYF,TGTGCCAGCGAAGGGCCTTCCTACGAGCAGTACTTC